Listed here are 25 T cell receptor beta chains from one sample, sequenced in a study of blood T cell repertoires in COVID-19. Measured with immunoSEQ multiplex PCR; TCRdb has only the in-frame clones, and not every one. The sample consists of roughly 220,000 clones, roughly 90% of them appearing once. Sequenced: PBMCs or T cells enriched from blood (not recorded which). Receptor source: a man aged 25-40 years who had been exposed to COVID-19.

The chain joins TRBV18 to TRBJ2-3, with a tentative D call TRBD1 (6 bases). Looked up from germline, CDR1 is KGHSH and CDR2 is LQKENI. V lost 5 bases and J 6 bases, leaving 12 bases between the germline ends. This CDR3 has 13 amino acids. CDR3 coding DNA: TGTGCCAGCTCAGGTACAGGGCGGGATACGCAGTATTTT. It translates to CASSGTGRDTQYF.

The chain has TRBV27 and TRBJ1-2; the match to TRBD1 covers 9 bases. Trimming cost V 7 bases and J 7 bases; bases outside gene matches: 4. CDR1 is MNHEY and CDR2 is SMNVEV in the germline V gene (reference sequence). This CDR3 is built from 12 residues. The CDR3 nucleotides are TGTGCCAGCAAGATGGACAGGGGTGGCTACACCTTC. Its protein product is CASKMDRGGYTF.

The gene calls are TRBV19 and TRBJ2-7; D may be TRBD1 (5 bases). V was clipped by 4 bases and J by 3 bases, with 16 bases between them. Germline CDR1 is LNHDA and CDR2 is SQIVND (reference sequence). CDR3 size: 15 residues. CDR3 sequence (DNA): TGTGCCAGTAGTAATAGGGGATCGGAAGTCTACGAGCAGTACTTC. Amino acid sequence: CASSNRGSEVYEQYF.

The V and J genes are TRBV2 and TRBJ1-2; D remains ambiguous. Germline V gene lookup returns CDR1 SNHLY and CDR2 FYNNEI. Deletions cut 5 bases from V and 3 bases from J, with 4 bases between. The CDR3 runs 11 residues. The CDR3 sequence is CASSPYYGYTF. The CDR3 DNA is TGTGCCAGCAGTCCATACTATGGCTACACCTTC.

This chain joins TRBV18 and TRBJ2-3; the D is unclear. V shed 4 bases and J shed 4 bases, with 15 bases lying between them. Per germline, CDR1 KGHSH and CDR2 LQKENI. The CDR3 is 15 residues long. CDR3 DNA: TGTGCCAGCTCACACACTGACGGCGGTCCAGATACGCAGTATTTT. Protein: CASSHTDGGPDTQYF. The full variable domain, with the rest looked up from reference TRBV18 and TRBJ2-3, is NAGVMQNPRHLVRRRGQEARLRCSPMKGHSHVYWYRQLPEEGLKFMVYLQKENIIDESGMPKERFSAEFPKEGPSILRIQQVVRGDSAAYFCASSHTDGGPDTQYFGPGTRLTVL.

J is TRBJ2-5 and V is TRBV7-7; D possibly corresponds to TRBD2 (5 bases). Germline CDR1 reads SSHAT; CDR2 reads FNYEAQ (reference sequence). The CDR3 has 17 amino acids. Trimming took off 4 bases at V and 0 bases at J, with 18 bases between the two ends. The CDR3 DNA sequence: TGTGCCAGCAGCTCCTCCCGGGGAGCGGCCCACCAAGAGACCCAGTACTTC. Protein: CASSSSRGAAHQETQYF.

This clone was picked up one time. CDR3 nucleotides: TGTGCCAGCAGCTCCCGGACAGGGTCGAATGGCTACACCTTC. It yields the protein CASSSRTGSNGYTF. V and J are TRBV7-9 and TRBJ1-2, with TRBD1 matching over 8 bases. There are 14 residues in the CDR3. The V gene's germline CDR1 is SEHNR and CDR2 FQNEAQ (reference sequence). V shed 4 bases, J shed 6 bases, and the junction held 7 bases outside the gene matches. The full variable domain, in which reference TRBV7-9 and TRBJ1-2 provide the parts outside the CDR3, is DTGVSQNPRHKITKRGQNVTFRCDPISEHNRLYWYRQTLGQGPEFLTYFQNEAQLEKSRLLSDRFSAERPKGSFSTLEIQRTEQGDSAMYLCASSSRTGSNGYTFGSGTRLTVV.

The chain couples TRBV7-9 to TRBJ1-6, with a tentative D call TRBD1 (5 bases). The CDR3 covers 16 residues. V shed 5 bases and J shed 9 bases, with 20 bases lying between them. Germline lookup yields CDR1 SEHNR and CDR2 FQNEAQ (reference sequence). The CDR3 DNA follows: TGTGCCAGCAGCCCCTCGGGACTTGGGATGAGTTCACCCCTCCACTTT. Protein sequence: CASSPSGLGMSSPLHF.

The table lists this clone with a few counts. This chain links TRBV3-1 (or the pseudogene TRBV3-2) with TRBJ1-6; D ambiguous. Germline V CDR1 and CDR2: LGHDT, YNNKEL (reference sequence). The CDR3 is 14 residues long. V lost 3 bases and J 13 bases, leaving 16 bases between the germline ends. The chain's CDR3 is CASSQRDGPGPLHF. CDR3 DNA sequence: TGTGCCAGCAGCCAGCGGGATGGGCCGGGGCCCCTCCACTTT.

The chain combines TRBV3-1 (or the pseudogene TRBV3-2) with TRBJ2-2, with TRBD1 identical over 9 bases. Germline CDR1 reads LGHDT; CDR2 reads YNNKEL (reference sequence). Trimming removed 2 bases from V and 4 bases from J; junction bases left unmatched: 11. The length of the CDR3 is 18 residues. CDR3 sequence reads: CASSQFRGGTGSTGELFF. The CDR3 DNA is TGTGCCAGCAGCCAATTTCGGGGAGGGACAGGGAGCACCGGGGAGCTGTTTTTT.

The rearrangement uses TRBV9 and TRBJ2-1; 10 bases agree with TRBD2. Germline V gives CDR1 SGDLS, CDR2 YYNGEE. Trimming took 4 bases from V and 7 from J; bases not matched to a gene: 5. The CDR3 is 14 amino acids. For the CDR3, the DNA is TGTGCCAGCAGCATTAGCGGGGGGAATAATGAGCAGTTCTTC. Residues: CASSISGGNNEQFF.

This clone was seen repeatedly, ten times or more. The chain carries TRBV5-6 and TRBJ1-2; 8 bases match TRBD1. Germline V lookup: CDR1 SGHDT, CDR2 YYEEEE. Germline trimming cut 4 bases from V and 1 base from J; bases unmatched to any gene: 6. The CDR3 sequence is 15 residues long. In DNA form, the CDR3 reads TGTGCCAGCAGCCCAGGGACAGGCCGTAACTATGGCTACACCTTC. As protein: CASSPGTGRNYGYTF.

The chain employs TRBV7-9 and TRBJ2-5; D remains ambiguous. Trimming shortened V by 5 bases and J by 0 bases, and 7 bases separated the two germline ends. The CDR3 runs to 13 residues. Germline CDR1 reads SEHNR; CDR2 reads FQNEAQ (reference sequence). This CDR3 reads CASSHEYQETQYF. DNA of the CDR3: TGTGCCAGCAGCCACGAGTACCAAGAGACCCAGTACTTC.

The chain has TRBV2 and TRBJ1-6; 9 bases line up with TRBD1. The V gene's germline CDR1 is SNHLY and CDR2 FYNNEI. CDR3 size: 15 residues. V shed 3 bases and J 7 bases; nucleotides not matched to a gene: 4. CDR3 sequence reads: CASSDMDRGNSPLHF. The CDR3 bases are TGTGCCAGCAGTGATATGGACAGGGGCAATTCACCCCTCCACTTT. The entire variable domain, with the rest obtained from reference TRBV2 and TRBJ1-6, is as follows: EPEVTQTPSHQVTQMGQEVILRCVPISNHLYFYWYRQILGQKVEFLVSFYNNEISEKSEIFDDQFSVERPDGSNFTLKIRSTKLEDSAMYFCASSDMDRGNSPLHFGNGTRLTVT.

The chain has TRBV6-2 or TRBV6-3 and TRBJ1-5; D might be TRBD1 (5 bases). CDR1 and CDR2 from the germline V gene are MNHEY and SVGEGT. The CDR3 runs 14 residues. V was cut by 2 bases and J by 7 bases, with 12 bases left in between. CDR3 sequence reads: CASSYHSGEQPQHF. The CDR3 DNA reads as TGTGCCAGCAGTTACCATTCGGGGGAGCAGCCCCAGCATTTT.

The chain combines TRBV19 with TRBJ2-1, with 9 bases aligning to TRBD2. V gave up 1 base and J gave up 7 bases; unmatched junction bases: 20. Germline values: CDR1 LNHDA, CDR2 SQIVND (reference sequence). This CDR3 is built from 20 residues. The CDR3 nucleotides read TGTGCCAGTAGTATAGGGGACAGACGACTAGCGGAACCGGGGATGAATGAGCAGTTCTTC. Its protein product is CASSIGDRRLAEPGMNEQFF.

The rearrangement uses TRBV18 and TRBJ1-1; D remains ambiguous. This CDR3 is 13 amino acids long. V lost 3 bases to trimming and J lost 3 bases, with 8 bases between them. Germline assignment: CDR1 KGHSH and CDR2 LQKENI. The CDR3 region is CASSPGRDTEAFF. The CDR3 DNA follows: TGTGCCAGCTCACCTGGGAGGGACACTGAAGCTTTCTTT.

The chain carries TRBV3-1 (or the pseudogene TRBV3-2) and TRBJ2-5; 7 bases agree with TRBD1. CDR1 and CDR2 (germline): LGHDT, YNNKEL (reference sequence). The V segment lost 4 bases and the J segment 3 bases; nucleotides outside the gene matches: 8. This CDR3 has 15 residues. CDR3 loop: CASSPSGTVKETQYF. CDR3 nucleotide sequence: TGTGCCAGCAGCCCTTCCGGGACAGTCAAAGAGACCCAGTACTTC.

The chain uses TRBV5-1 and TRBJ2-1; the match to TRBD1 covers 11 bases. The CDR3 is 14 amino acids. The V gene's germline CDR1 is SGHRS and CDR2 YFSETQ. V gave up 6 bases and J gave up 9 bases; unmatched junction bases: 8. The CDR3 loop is CASTRTGGIGEQFF. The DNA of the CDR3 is TGCGCCAGCACCAGGACAGGGGGCATTGGTGAGCAGTTCTTC.

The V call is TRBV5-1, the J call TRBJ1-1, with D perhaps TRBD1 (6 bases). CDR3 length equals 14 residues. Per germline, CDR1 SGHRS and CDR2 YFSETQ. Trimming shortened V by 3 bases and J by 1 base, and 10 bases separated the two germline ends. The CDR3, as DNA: TGCGCCAGCAGCTATATGACAGGGAACACTGAAGCTTTCTTT. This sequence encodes CASSYMTGNTEAFF.

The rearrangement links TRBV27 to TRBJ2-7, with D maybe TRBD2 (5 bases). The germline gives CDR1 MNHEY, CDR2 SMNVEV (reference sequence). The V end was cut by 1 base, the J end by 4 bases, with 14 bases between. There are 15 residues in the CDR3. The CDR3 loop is CASSLYPGWRYEQYF. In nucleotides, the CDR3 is TGTGCCAGCAGTTTATATCCAGGCTGGAGGTACGAGCAGTACTTC.

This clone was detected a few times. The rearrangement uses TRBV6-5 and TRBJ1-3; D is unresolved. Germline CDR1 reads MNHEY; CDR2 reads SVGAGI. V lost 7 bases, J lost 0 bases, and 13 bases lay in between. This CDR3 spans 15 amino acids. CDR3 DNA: TGTGCCAGCACACCCCGCTCGGTCTCTGGAAACACCATATATTTT. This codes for CASTPRSVSGNTIYF.

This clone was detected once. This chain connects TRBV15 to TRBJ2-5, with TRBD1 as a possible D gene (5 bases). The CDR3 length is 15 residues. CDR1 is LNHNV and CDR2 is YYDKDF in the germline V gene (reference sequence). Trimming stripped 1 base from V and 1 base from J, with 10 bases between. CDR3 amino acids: CATSRVRQSQETQYF. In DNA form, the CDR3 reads TGTGCCACCAGCAGAGTTCGACAGTCCCAAGAGACCCAGTACTTC.

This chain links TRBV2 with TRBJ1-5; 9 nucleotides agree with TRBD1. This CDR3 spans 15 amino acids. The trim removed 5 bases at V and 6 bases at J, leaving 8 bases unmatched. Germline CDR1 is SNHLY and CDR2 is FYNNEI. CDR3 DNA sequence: TGTGCCAGCAGTTCGGACAGGGGCGGGGGTCAGCCCCAGCATTTT. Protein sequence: CASSSDRGGGQPQHF.

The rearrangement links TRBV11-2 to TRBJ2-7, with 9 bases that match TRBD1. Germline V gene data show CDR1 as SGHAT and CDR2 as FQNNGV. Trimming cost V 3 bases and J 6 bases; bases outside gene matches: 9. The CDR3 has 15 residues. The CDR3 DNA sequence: TGTGCCAGCAGCTTGAACCCACAGGGGGCCGGCGAGCAGTACTTC. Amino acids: CASSLNPQGAGEQYF.